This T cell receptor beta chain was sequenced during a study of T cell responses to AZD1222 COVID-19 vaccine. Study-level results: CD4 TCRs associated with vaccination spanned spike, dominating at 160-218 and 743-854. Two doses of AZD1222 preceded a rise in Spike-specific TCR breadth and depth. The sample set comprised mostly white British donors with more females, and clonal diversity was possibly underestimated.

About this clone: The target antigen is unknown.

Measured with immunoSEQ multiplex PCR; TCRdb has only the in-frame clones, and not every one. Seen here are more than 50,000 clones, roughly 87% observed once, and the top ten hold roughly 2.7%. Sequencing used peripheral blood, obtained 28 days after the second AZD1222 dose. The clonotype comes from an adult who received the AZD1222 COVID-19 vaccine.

CDR3 in amino acids: CASRIPGGLSQPQHF. The CDR3 DNA reads TGTGCCAGCAGGATCCCGGGGGGTCTCAGTCAGCCCCAGCATTTT. This rearrangement joins TRBV28 to TRBJ1-5; TRBD1 is a possible D gene (5 bases). The germline gives CDR1 MDHEN, CDR2 SYDVKM. Deletions cut 6 bases from V and 6 bases from J, with 18 bases between. This CDR3 spans 15 amino acids.